These 20 T cell receptor beta chains were sequenced from one sample in a study of OX40 agonist ivuxolimab in advanced cancers. Libraries were prepared by immunoSEQ multiplex PCR; TCRdb keeps only in-frame clonotypes and omits some of them. The repertoire holds some 84,000 clones, with 89% as singletons. Sequenced here: CD4+ or CD8+ T cells sorted from blood, sampled in a trial of the OX40 agonist ivuxolimab. The receptors originated from an adult with an advanced solid tumor such as melanoma, head and neck, liver or kidney cancer.

This clone was picked up one time. The junction departs from germline at one end; a sequencing error may be responsible. This sequence joins TRBV30 and TRBJ2-3, with 11 positions matching TRBD2. The CDR3 runs 14 residues. The V gene's germline CDR1 is GTSNPN and CDR2 SVGIG (reference sequence). This chain's CDR3 is CARRLAGSPDTQYF. The CDR3 region has the DNA TGTGCCAGGAGACTAGCGGGATCCCCAGATACGCAGTATTTT.

This clone has just one count. The chain employs TRBV7-2 and TRBJ2-7; 7 nucleotides agree with TRBD1. Trimming cost V 5 bases and J 4 bases; bases outside gene matches: 11. The CDR3 sequence is 15 residues long. In germline, CDR1 is SGHTA, CDR2 FQGNSA. CDR3 DNA sequence: TGTGCCAGCAGCCGAGGGGGCTCCCCGTCATACGAGCAGTACTTC. It encodes CASSRGGSPSYEQYF.

The V and J genes are TRBV30 and TRBJ2-1; weak D call: TRBD1 (5 bases). Trimming stripped 4 bases from V and 1 base from J, with 17 bases between. Germline-derived CDR1 and CDR2 are GTSNPN and SVGIG (reference sequence). This CDR3 has 16 amino acids. DNA for the CDR3: TGTGCCTGGAACCACGACAGACCAAATTCCTACAATGAGCAGTTCTTC. Translation gives CAWNHDRPNSYNEQFF.

The chain couples TRBV9 to TRBJ1-2, with D possibly matching TRBD1 (5 bases). The ends were cut back, 4 bases at V and 4 bases at J, with 17 bases in the middle. This CDR3 is built from 15 residues. Germline V gene lookup returns CDR1 SGDLS and CDR2 YYNGEE. CDR3 loop: CASSSQVGAGYGYTF. The DNA for the CDR3 is TGTGCCAGCAGCTCCCAAGTAGGGGCCGGCTATGGCTACACCTTC.

The V and J genes are TRBV10-3 and TRBJ1-1; unclear D gene. This CDR3 is built from 12 residues. Trimming stripped 8 bases from V and 1 base from J, with 8 bases between. CDR1 and CDR2 from the germline V gene are ENHRY and SYGVKD. The CDR3 region is CAISGRNTEAFF. Here the CDR3 DNA reads TGTGCCATCTCAGGAAGGAACACTGAAGCTTTCTTT.

The chain employs TRBV19 and TRBJ1-5; D uncertain. V was shortened by 5 bases and J by 0 bases, with 8 bases between the two germline ends. CDR1 and CDR2 from the germline V gene are LNHDA and SQIVND (reference sequence). This CDR3 region has 14 residues. The CDR3 DNA is TGTGCCAGTAGTGACGGGTATAGCAATCAGCCCCAGCATTTT. Protein: CASSDGYSNQPQHF.

V is TRBV11-3 and J is TRBJ2-7; D is possibly TRBD2 (5 bases). Per germline, CDR1 SGHNT and CDR2 YENEEA. V lost 0 bases and J 1 base, leaving 10 bases between the germline ends. CDR3 length: 15 amino acids. For the CDR3, the DNA is TGTGCCAGCAGCTTAGATGTCGGGAAGTCCTACGAGCAGTACTTC. As protein: CASSLDVGKSYEQYF.

This sequence joins TRBV28 and TRBJ2-7; 13 bases line up with TRBD2. Trimming removed 2 bases from V and 9 bases from J; junction bases left unmatched: 7. CDR3 length: 15 residues. Germline assignment: CDR1 MDHEN and CDR2 SYDVKM. CDR3 coding DNA: TGTGCCAGCAGTTTAAGGGGACTAGCGGGGTTTCGGCAGTACGTC. It codes for CASSLRGLAGFRQYV.

This rearrangement joins TRBV5-1 to TRBJ2-3; D unclear. The V and J ends lost 4 bases and 2 bases respectively, with 8 bases between them. The CDR3 has 13 amino acids. Germline CDR1 is SGHRS and CDR2 is YFSETQ. CDR3: CASSTTVTDTQYF. The DNA for the CDR3 is TGCGCCAGCAGCACGACTGTCACAGATACGCAGTATTTT.

Here the CDR3 reads CASSLVENTEAFF. The CDR3 DNA sequence: TGTGCCAGCAGCTTAGTGGAGAACACTGAAGCTTTCTTT. The V gene is TRBV11-3, the J gene TRBJ1-1; D uncertain. Trimming took off 1 base at V and 1 base at J, with 4 bases between the two ends. The CDR3 length is 13 residues. CDR1 is SGHNT and CDR2 is YENEEA in the germline V gene. The whole variable domain, remainder taken from reference TRBV11-3 and TRBJ1-1, is EAGVVQSPRYKIIEKKQPVAFWCNPISGHNTLYWYLQNLGQGPELLIRYENEEAVDDSQLPKDRFSAERLKGVDSTLKIQPAELGDSAVYLCASSLVENTEAFFGQGTRLTVV.

The chain couples TRBV7-9 to TRBJ1-1; D is perhaps TRBD1 (5 bases). This CDR3 is 16 amino acids long. Trimming pared 1 base from V and 1 base from J, leaving 13 bases between. Germline CDR1 is SEHNR and CDR2 is FQNEAQ (reference sequence). This CDR3 reads CASSLVPGQGNTEAFF. The DNA for the CDR3 is TGTGCCAGCAGCTTAGTACCAGGCCAGGGGAACACTGAAGCTTTCTTT.

The J gene is TRBJ2-7, the V gene TRBV30, with D perhaps TRBD1 (6 bases). V was trimmed by 0 bases and J by 3 bases, leaving 15 bases between them. CDR1 is GTSNPN and CDR2 is SVGIG in the germline V gene (reference sequence). The CDR3 has 15 residues. CDR3 DNA: TGTGCCTGGAGTGTTCTAGGACAGAATCGCTACGAGCAGTACTTC. Its translation: CAWSVLGQNRYEQYF. The complete variable domain, with remaining parts taken from reference TRBV30 and TRBJ2-7, reads SQTIHQWPATLVQPVGSPLSLECTVEGTSNPNLYWYRQAAGRGLQLLFYSVGIGQISSEVPQNLSASRPQDRQFILSSKKLLLSDSGFYLCAWSVLGQNRYEQYFGPGTRLTVT.

V and J are TRBV7-3 and TRBJ2-1; 10 bases are shared with TRBD1. Losses at the gene ends were 4 bases for V and 4 bases for J; bases not matched to a gene: 4. This CDR3 is 15 amino acids long. In germline, CDR1 is SGHTA, CDR2 FQGTGA. CDR3 residues: CASSSGTGVYNEQFF. As DNA, the CDR3 is TGTGCCAGCAGCTCCGGGACAGGGGTGTACAATGAGCAGTTCTTC.

The V gene is TRBV6-6, the J gene TRBJ1-6, with TRBD1 identical over 7 bases. Looked up from germline, CDR1 is MNHNY and CDR2 is SVGAGI (reference sequence). The ends lost 4 bases at V and 7 bases at J; junction bases unmatched: 7. This CDR3 has 15 amino acids. The CDR3 sequence: CASSSSGTVNSPLHF. The CDR3 DNA follows: TGTGCCAGCAGTTCCTCCGGGACAGTAAATTCACCCCTCCACTTT.

The chain combines TRBV5-4 with TRBJ2-2, with no clear D. This CDR3 spans 14 amino acids. Germline lookup yields CDR1 SGHNT and CDR2 YYREEE (reference sequence). Trimming took 0 bases from V and 6 from J, leaving 9 bases between them. The CDR3 sequence is CASSLGGVAGELFF. The CDR3 coding sequence is TGTGCCAGCAGCTTGGGCGGAGTGGCCGGGGAGCTGTTTTTT.

The chain recombines TRBV7-9 with TRBJ1-4, with TRBD1 matching 8 bases. J gave up 0 bases and V 5 bases, and 8 bases lay outside the gene matches. The CDR3 consists of 17 residues. Per germline, CDR1 SEHNR and CDR2 FQNEAQ (reference sequence). As DNA, the CDR3 is TGTGCCAGCAGCAACCCCAGGGGGCGCCCAACTAATGAAAAACTGTTTTTT. Translated: CASSNPRGRPTNEKLFF.

The CDR3 DNA reads TGCGCCAGCAGCGCGGGGGGGCTGGCAGATACGCAGTATTTT. It specifies CASSAGGLADTQYF. This sequence joins TRBV5-1 and TRBJ2-3; 9 bases match TRBD2. Trimming removed 4 bases from V and 4 bases from J; junction bases left unmatched: 4. The V gene's germline CDR1 is SGHRS and CDR2 YFSETQ. This CDR3 spans 14 amino acids.

The chain recombines TRBV6-6 with TRBJ1-5; D is unclear. CDR1 is MNHNY, CDR2 SVGAGI, per germline (reference sequence). V was pared by 5 bases and J by 1 base, with 3 bases between. The CDR3 is 12 amino acids. As DNA, the CDR3 is TGTGCCAGCAGTACAAGCAATCAGCCCCAGCATTTT. Translation: CASSTSNQPQHF.

This rearrangement joins TRBV5-1 to TRBJ1-2, with D perhaps TRBD1 (5 bases). CDR1 SGHRS and CDR2 YFSETQ come from the germline V gene. The CDR3 runs 12 residues. The V gene lost 4 bases and the J gene lost 7 bases, with 11 bases spanning the gap. The CDR3 spells CASSRDGPGYTF. The CDR3 DNA reads as TGCGCCAGCAGCAGGGACGGTCCTGGCTACACCTTC.

V and J are TRBV6-5 and TRBJ1-4; no clear D gene. This CDR3 is built from 15 residues. The germline V and J ends were trimmed by 0 bases and 9 bases, with 14 bases remaining between them. Looked up from germline, CDR1 is MNHEY and CDR2 is SVGAGI. The chain's CDR3 is CASSYSKWIPQKLFF. Written as DNA, the CDR3 is TGTGCCAGCAGTTACTCGAAGTGGATTCCCCAAAAACTGTTTTTT.